This T cell receptor beta chain emerged from a study of shared clonotypes between healthy human individuals. Across the whole study: Every donor yielded three CD4 naive, three CD4 memory, two CD8 naive and one CD8 memory plate.

Only in-frame clones appear in the TCRdb table, and some are missing; sequencing was by immunoSEQ multiplex PCR. In the table there are roughly 520,000 clones, about 96% of which are singletons. About this clone itself: The sample contains more than one DNA sequence encoding this CDR3.

V was clipped by 3 bases and J by 3 bases, with 11 bases between them. This CDR3 has 14 amino acids. Germline assignment: CDR1 SGDLS and CDR2 YYNGEE. The genes are TRBV9 and TRBJ2-3, with a weak D call TRBD2 (5 bases). The TCR originated in a woman in her thirties in good health. Source material: naive CD4+ T cells sorted from blood. As to subset: CD45RA+ positively selected. CDR3 coding DNA: TGTGCCAGCAGCGGGACTTCGGGGACAGATACGCAGTATTTT. This encodes CASSGTSGTDTQYF.